The next 28 T cell receptor beta chains were all read from a single sample in a study of vaccination and CD4 T cells after COVID-19. Treatment given: roughly 10-day PBMC culture with coronavirus spike peptide pools or control peptides (ViraFEST assay). Their target antigens are unknown. Sequenced with the Oncomine TCR Beta short-read assay was DNA taken from cultured CD4+ T cells. MiXCR, run by TCRdb on the PCR reads, gives a single entry per CDR3 protein. Of fewer than 15,000 distinct CDR3 sequences listed, 50% to 65% are singletons. Here the sequenced sample was cultured CD4+ T cells from blood, taken after SARS-CoV-2 vaccination. These receptors originate from a human donor with COVID-19.

This chain links TRBV6-5 with TRBJ1-1, with 8 bases lining up with TRBD1. Germline V gives CDR1 MNHEY, CDR2 SVGAGI. The ends lost 4 bases at V and 1 base at J; junction bases unmatched: 2. This CDR3 comprises 14 residues. CDR3 in amino acids: CASSLDRANTEAFF. DNA for the CDR3: TGTGCCAGCAGTTTGGACAGGGCGAACACTGAAGCTTTCTTT.

This chain uses TRBV24-1 with TRBJ2-5; D uncertain. The CDR3 contains 12 residues. The germline CDR1 and CDR2 sequences are KGHDR and SFDVKD. Trimming took 1 base from V and 5 from J, leaving 4 bases between them. CDR3 nucleotide sequence: TGTGCCACCAGTGATTTCCGGGAGACCCAGTACTTC. Translation gives CATSDFRETQYF.

This clonotype has a single count. The chain is built from TRBV11-2 and TRBJ1-1; D perhaps matches TRBD1 (5 bases). The V gene lost 0 bases and the J gene lost 10 bases, with 15 bases spanning the gap. This CDR3 is 14 amino acids long. The V gene's germline CDR1 is SGHAT and CDR2 FQNNGV. DNA for the CDR3: TGTGCCAGCAGCTTAGAGGCAGCGGGGAGGGGAGCTTTCTTT. This translates into CASSLEAAGRGAFF.

The chain has TRBV7-3 and TRBJ2-2; the match to TRBD1 covers 9 bases. The V segment lost 5 bases and the J segment 1 base; nucleotides outside the gene matches: 8. This CDR3 contains 17 residues. CDR1 and CDR2 from the germline V gene are SGHTA and FQGTGA. CDR3 region: CASSPGGTGRNTGELFF. The CDR3 DNA reads TGTGCCAGCAGCCCAGGGGGGACAGGGAGGAACACCGGGGAGCTGTTTTTT. The whole variable domain, filled in from reference TRBV7-3 and TRBJ2-2, reads GAGVSQTPSNKVTEKGKYVELRCDPISGHTALYWYRQSLGQGPEFLIYFQGTGAADDSGLPNDRFFAVRPEGSVSTLKIQRTERGDSAVYLCASSPGGTGRNTGELFFGEGSRLTVL.

The chain couples TRBV5-4 to TRBJ2-2; 10 nucleotides line up with TRBD1. The CDR3 covers 15 residues. V lost 6 bases and J lost 5; bases outside the gene matches: 7. Germline V CDR1 and CDR2: SGHNT, YYREEE (reference sequence). CDR3 coding DNA: TGTGCCAGCAAGGGGGACAGGGGAATAACCGGGGAGCTGTTTTTT. Its translation: CASKGDRGITGELFF.

The rearrangement uses TRBV5-6 and TRBJ1-1; D may be TRBD1 (5 bases). Trimming removed 1 base at V and 1 base at J, with 11 bases between. The germline gives CDR1 SGHDT, CDR2 YYEEEE. The CDR3 has 15 amino acids. CDR3 DNA: TGTGCCAGCAGCTTGTTGGGGGGGAAGAACACTGAAGCTTTCTTT. This translates into CASSLLGGKNTEAFF.

The chain links TRBV6-1 to TRBJ1-3; D is perhaps TRBD1 (6 bases). V was trimmed by 6 bases and J by 0 bases, leaving 12 bases between them. From germline, CDR1 is MNHNS and CDR2 SASEGT. This CDR3 region has 15 residues. CDR3 sequence reads: CASSDRSGSGNTIYF. The CDR3 DNA reads TGTGCCAGCAGCGACAGGTCCGGCTCTGGAAACACCATATATTTT.

This clonotype was seen a handful of times. This chain uses TRBV19 with TRBJ2-5; 11 positions agree with TRBD2. The CDR3 sequence is 17 residues long. The V gene end was trimmed by 1 base and the J gene end by 1 base; junction bases not matched to a gene: 5. Germline assignment: CDR1 LNHDA and CDR2 SQIVND (reference sequence). CDR3 in DNA: TGTGCCAGTAGTATAGCTGGGACTAGCGGCTTCCAAGAGACCCAGTACTTC. Amino acid sequence: CASSIAGTSGFQETQYF.

This clonotype appeared a single time. The chain has TRBV5-1 and TRBJ2-5, with 10 bases lining up with TRBD2. Per the germline V gene, CDR1 is SGHRS and CDR2 is YFSETQ. Trimming cost V 2 bases and J 4 bases; bases outside gene matches: 8. This CDR3 is 16 amino acids long. CDR3 sequence reads: CASSFSLSGGAETQYF. CDR3 nucleotide sequence: TGCGCCAGCAGCTTCTCACTAAGCGGGGGGGCAGAGACCCAGTACTTC.

J is TRBJ2-7 and V is TRBV6-1; 7 positions match TRBD1. The length of the CDR3 is 13 residues. The V and J ends lost 6 bases and 3 bases, in that order; junction bases with no gene match: 5. CDR1 and CDR2 from the germline V gene are MNHNS and SASEGT. The CDR3 protein is CASRGQANYEQYF. The CDR3 coding sequence is TGTGCCAGCAGAGGACAGGCGAACTACGAGCAGTACTTC.

The DNA for the CDR3 is TGTGCCAGTAGTACCCGTGTGACAGCGGGGGGGCTAGAGACCCAGTACTTC. Amino acids: CASSTRVTAGGLETQYF. The rearrangement uses TRBV19 and TRBJ2-5, with 10 bases fitting TRBD2. With V trimmed by 4 bases and J by 4 bases, 12 bases remained unmatched. CDR3 length: 17 amino acids. Germline CDR1 reads LNHDA; CDR2 reads SQIVND (reference sequence).

The chain combines TRBV29-1 with TRBJ2-1; D gene ambiguous. The CDR3 is made up of 13 amino acids. Germline values: CDR1 SQVTM, CDR2 ANQGSEA. Trimming left V 4 bases short and J 4 bases short, with 11 bases between. CDR3 sequence reads: CSVAVREYNEQFF. The DNA for the CDR3 is TGCAGCGTTGCTGTTAGGGAATACAATGAGCAGTTCTTC.

The V gene is TRBV7-2, the J gene TRBJ2-7; D possibly corresponds to TRBD1 (7 bases). V was trimmed by 4 bases and J by 4 bases, leaving 20 bases between them. The CDR3 has 16 amino acids. The germline V gene has CDR1 SGHTA and CDR2 FQGNSA. CDR3 sequence (DNA): TGTGCCAGCAGCTCGAGGGCAGGGGGGTTTAGGTACGAGCAGTACTTC. Its translation: CASSSRAGGFRYEQYF.

The table lists this clonotype with a few counts. J is TRBJ1-1 and V is TRBV7-6; D is perhaps TRBD1 (5 bases). This CDR3 is built from 15 residues. The V gene's germline CDR1 is SGHVS and CDR2 FNYEAQ. V was clipped by 1 base and J by 4 bases, with 13 bases between them. This CDR3 reads CASSLVGGVGTEAFF. The CDR3 nucleotides read TGTGCCAGCAGCTTAGTCGGGGGAGTCGGCACTGAAGCTTTCTTT.

V and J are TRBV12-3 or TRBV12-4 and TRBJ1-5; D is possibly TRBD1 (5 bases). V shed 7 bases and J shed 3 bases, with 13 bases lying between them. This CDR3 comprises 14 residues. The CDR3 sequence: CASTGTNHNQPQHF. The DNA of the CDR3 is TGTGCCAGCACCGGGACGAACCACAATCAGCCCCAGCATTTT.

V and J are TRBV20-1 and TRBJ1-5; 8 bases match TRBD1. Germline loops: CDR1 DFQATT, CDR2 SNEGSKA (reference sequence). The ends lost 2 bases at V and 1 base at J; junction bases unmatched: 4. This CDR3 spans 15 amino acids. CDR3 in amino acids: CSARQGALSNQPQHF. The CDR3 nucleotides read TGCAGTGCTAGACAGGGGGCTTTGAGCAATCAGCCCCAGCATTTT.

This chain joins TRBV7-2 and TRBJ2-5; 10 nucleotides line up with TRBD2. There are 16 residues in the CDR3. Germline CDR1 and CDR2: SGHTA and FQGNSA. Trimming removed 5 bases from V and 6 bases from J; junction bases left unmatched: 12. CDR3 protein: CASSLVASGGAKTQYF. As DNA, the CDR3 is TGTGCCAGCAGCCTAGTGGCAAGCGGGGGGGCAAAGACCCAGTACTTC.

The gene calls are TRBV29-1 and TRBJ2-7, with TRBD2 as a possible D gene (5 bases). Per germline, CDR1 SQVTM and CDR2 ANQGSEA. The length of the CDR3 is 14 residues. The germline V and J ends were trimmed by 1 base and 3 bases, with 13 bases remaining between them. The chain's CDR3 is CSVEVGRGNYEQYF. As DNA, the CDR3 is TGCAGCGTTGAAGTAGGACGGGGAAACTACGAGCAGTACTTC.

The chain joins TRBV20-1 to TRBJ1-4; D gene unclear. Trimming took 6 bases from V and 7 from J, leaving 18 bases between them. Germline lookup yields CDR1 DFQATT and CDR2 SNEGSKA (reference sequence). This CDR3 is built from 14 residues. The CDR3 spells CSALLWADGEKLFF. DNA of the CDR3: TGCAGTGCCCTTCTTTGGGCAGATGGTGAAAAACTGTTTTTT.

The chain uses TRBV29-1 and TRBJ2-3, with D perhaps given as TRBD1 or TRBD2 (5 bases each). Germline V gene sequence: CDR1 SQVTM, CDR2 ANQGSEA. The CDR3 loop spans 12 amino acids. The V gene lost 3 bases and the J gene lost 1 base, with 5 bases spanning the gap. This CDR3 is CSVEGGTDTQYF. The CDR3 DNA reads TGCAGCGTTGAGGGGGGCACAGATACGCAGTATTTT.

The chain couples TRBV7-2 to TRBJ1-5, with D unresolved. Germline CDR1 is SGHTA and CDR2 is FQGNSA. Trimming took off 3 bases at V and 8 bases at J, with 11 bases between the two ends. This CDR3 is built from 13 residues. The CDR3 reads CASSFFAGEPQHF. As DNA, the CDR3 is TGTGCCAGCAGCTTTTTTGCCGGGGAGCCCCAGCATTTT.

The chain joins TRBV19 to TRBJ1-1; 8 bases map to TRBD1. With 5 bases clipped from V and 4 bases from J, the junction kept 3 bases outside the gene matches. The germline V gene encodes CDR1 LNHDA and CDR2 SQIVND (reference sequence). This CDR3 contains 13 residues. CDR3 nucleotide sequence: TGTGCCAGTAGTCACGACAGGGGCACTGAAGCTTTCTTT. Translation gives CASSHDRGTEAFF.

This chain connects TRBV24-1 to TRBJ2-5; tentative D call: TRBD1 (5 bases). The CDR3 runs 14 residues. Germline V gene data show CDR1 as KGHDR and CDR2 as SFDVKD. V was shortened by 4 bases and J by 1 base, with 9 bases between the two germline ends. This chain's CDR3 is CATSDHTGQETQYF. CDR3 coding DNA: TGTGCCACCAGTGACCATACAGGCCAAGAGACCCAGTACTTC.

This clonotype has just one count. The rearrangement uses TRBV7-8 and TRBJ1-2, with D hard to call. CDR1 is SGHVS and CDR2 is FQNEAQ in the germline V gene. CDR3 length equals 12 residues. V dropped 5 bases and J dropped 8 bases, with 12 bases sitting between them. CDR3: CASSPSVGGYTF. CDR3 bases: TGTGCCAGCAGCCCCAGCGTGGGAGGCTACACCTTC.

V is TRBV29-1 and J is TRBJ2-3; 7 positions agree with TRBD2. From germline, CDR1 is SQVTM and CDR2 ANQGSEA. With V trimmed by 4 bases and J by 0 bases, 1 base remained unmatched. There are 13 residues in the CDR3. The CDR3 DNA follows: TGCAGCGTTGGGGAGGGGAGCACAGATACGCAGTATTTT. Protein sequence: CSVGEGSTDTQYF.

This chain uses TRBV6-5 with TRBJ2-2; 10 bases agree with TRBD1. This CDR3 region has 17 residues. With V trimmed by 4 bases and J by 4 bases, 9 bases remained unmatched. In germline, CDR1 is MNHEY, CDR2 SVGAGI. For the CDR3, the DNA is TGTGCCAGCAGTTCTAAACGGGGACAGGGGCCCACCGGGGAGCTGTTTTTT. Its protein product is CASSSKRGQGPTGELFF.

The chain carries TRBV11-2 and TRBJ2-5; the D call may be TRBD1 or TRBD2 (6 bases each). The CDR3 covers 14 residues. Germline V gene sequence: CDR1 SGHAT, CDR2 FQNNGV. Trimming shortened V by 5 bases and J by 2 bases, and 12 bases separated the two germline ends. The CDR3 DNA sequence: TGTGCCAGCAGCCCGCGGAGGGGGCAAGAGACCCAGTACTTC. Translation: CASSPRRGQETQYF.

The chain recombines TRBV20-1 with TRBJ2-7, with 9 bases lining up with TRBD1. V shed 5 bases and J 2 bases; nucleotides not matched to a gene: 4. CDR3 length: 13 amino acids. Germline V CDR1 and CDR2: DFQATT, SNEGSKA (reference sequence). CDR3 protein: CSAHGQGTYEQYF. CDR3 bases: TGCAGTGCTCACGGACAGGGGACCTACGAGCAGTACTTC.